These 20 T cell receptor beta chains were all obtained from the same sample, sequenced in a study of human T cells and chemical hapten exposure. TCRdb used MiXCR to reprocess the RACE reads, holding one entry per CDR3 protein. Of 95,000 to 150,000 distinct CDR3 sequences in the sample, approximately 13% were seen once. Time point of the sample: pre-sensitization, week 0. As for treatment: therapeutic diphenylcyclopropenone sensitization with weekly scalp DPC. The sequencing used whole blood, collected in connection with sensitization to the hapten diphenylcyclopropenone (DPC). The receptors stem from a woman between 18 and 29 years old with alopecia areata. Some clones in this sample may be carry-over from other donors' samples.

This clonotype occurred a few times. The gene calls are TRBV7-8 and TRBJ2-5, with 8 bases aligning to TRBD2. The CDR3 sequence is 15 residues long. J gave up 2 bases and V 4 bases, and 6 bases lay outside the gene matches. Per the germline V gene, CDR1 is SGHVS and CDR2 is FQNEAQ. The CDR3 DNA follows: TGTGCCAGCAGCTGGCTAGCGGGCTCTCAAGAGACCCAGTACTTC. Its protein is CASSWLAGSQETQYF.

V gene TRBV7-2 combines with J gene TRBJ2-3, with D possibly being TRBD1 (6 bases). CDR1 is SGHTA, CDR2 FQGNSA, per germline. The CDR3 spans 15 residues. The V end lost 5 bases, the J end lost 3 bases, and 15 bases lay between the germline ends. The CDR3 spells CASSAATGSTDTQYF. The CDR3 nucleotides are TGTGCCAGCAGCGCCGCTACAGGGAGTACAGATACGCAGTATTTT.

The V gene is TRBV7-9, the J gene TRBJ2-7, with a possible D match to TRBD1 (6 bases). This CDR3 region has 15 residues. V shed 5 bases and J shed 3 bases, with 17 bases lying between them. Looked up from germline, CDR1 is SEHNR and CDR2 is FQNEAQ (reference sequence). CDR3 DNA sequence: TGTGCCAGCAGCCCAACCGGGACAAAGAACTACGAGCAGTACTTC. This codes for CASSPTGTKNYEQYF.

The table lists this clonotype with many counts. Here the CDR3 DNA reads TGTGCCAGCAGTGTTACAGGGAAACTGTTTTTT. Encoded protein: CASSVTGKLFF. J is TRBJ2-2 and V is TRBV25-1; D perhaps matches TRBD1 (6 bases). Trimming took off 4 bases at V and 14 bases at J, with 11 bases between the two ends. From germline, CDR1 is MGHDK and CDR2 SYGVNS. CDR3 length: 11 residues.

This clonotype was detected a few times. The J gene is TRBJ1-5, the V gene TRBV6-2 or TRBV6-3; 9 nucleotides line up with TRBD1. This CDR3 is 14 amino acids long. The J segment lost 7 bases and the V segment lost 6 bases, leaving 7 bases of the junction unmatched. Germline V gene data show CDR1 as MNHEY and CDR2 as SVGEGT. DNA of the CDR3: TGTGCCAGCAGCTGGGGACAGGGTGGACAGCCCCAGCATTTT. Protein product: CASSWGQGGQPQHF.

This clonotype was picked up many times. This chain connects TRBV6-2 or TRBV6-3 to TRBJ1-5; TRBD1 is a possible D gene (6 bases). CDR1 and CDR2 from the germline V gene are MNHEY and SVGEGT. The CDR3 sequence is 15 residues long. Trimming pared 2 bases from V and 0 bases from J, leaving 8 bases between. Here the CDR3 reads CASSYTGHSNQPQHF. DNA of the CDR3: TGTGCCAGCAGTTACACAGGGCATAGCAATCAGCCCCAGCATTTT.

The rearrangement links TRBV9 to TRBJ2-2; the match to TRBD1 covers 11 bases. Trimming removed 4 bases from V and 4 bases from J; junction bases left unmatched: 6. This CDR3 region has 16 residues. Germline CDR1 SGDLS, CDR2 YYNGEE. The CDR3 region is CASSTRTGGSTGELFF. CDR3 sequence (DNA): TGTGCCAGCAGCACCCGGACAGGGGGCAGCACCGGGGAGCTGTTTTTT. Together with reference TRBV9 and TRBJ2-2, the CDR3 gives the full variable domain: DSGVTQTPKHLITATGQRVTLRCSPRSGDLSVYWYQQSLDQGLQFLIQYYNGEERAKGNILERFSAQQFPDLHSELNLSSLELGDSALYFCASSTRTGGSTGELFFGEGSRLTVL.

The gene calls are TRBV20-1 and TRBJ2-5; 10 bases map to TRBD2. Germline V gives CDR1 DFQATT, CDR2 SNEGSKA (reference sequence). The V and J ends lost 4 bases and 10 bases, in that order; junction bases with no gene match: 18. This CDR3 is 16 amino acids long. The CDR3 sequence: CSATPVTSGAPGDQYF. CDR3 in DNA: TGCAGTGCTACCCCCGTCACTAGCGGGGCCCCTGGGGACCAGTACTTC.

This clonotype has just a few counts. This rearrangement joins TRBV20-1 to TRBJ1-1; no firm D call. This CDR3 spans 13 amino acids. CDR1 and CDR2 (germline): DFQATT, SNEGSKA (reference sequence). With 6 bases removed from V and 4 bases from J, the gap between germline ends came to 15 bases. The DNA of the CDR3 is TGCAGTGCCCCCTCAGGAGGGCCCACTGAAGCTTTCTTT. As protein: CSAPSGGPTEAFF.

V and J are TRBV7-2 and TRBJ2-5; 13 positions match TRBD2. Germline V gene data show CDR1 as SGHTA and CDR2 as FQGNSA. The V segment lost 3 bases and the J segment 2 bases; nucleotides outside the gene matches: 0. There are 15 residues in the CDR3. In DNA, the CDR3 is TGTGCCAGCAGCTTGGGACTAGCGGGGCAAGAGACCCAGTACTTC. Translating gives CASSLGLAGQETQYF.

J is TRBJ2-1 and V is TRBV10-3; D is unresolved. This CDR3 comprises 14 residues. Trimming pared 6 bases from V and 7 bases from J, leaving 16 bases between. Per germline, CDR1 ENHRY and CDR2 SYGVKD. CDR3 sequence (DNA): TGTGCCATCAGGGAAGTAGGAAGATTAAATGAGCAGTTCTTC. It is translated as CAIREVGRLNEQFF.

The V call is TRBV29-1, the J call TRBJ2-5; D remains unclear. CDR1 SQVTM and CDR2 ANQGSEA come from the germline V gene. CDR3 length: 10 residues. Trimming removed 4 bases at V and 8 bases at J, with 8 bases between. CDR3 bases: TGCAGCGTTGCCGAGGATACCCAGTACTTC. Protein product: CSVAEDTQYF.

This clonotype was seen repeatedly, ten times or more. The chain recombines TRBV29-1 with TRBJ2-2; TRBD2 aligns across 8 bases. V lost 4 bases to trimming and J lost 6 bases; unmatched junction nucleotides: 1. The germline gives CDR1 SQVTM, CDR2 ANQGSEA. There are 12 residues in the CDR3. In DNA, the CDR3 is TGCAGCGTTGTCGGGGGGGCCGGGGAGCTGTTTTTT. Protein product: CSVVGGAGELFF.

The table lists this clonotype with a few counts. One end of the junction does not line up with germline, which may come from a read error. CDR3: CSARGDAF. The CDR3 nucleotides read TGCAGTGCTAGAGGTGACGCATTC. The V gene is TRBV20-1, the J gene TRBJ1-2, with D unresolved. CDR1 and CDR2 from the germline V gene are DFQATT and SNEGSKA (reference sequence). This CDR3 is built from 8 residues.

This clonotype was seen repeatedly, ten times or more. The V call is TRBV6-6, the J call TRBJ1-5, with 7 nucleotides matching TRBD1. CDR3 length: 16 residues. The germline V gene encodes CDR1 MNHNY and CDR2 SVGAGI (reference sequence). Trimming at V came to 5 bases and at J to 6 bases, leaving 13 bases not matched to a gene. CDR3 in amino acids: CASSGHRGLGGQPQHF. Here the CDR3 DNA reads TGTGCCAGCAGTGGCCACAGGGGCCTAGGCGGTCAGCCCCAGCATTTT.

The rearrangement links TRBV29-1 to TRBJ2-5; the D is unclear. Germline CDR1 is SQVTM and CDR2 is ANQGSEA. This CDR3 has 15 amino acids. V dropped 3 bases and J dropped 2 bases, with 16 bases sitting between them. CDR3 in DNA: TGCAGCGTTGAGATTTCGGCAGAGCAACAAGAGACCCAGTACTTC. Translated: CSVEISAEQQETQYF. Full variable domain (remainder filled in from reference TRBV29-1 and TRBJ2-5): SAVISQKPSRDICQRGTSLTIQCQVDSQVTMMFWYRQQPGQSLTLIATANQGSEATYESGFVIDKFPISRPNLTFSTLTVSNMSPEDSSIYLCSVEISAEQQETQYFGPGTRLLVL.

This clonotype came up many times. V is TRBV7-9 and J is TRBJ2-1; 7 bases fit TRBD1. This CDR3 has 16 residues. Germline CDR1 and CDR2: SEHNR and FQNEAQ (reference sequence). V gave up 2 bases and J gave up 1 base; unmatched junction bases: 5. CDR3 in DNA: TGTGCCAGCAGCTTAAAGGGCAGGGGGTCCTACAATGAGCAGTTCTTC. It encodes CASSLKGRGSYNEQFF.

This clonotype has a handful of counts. The DNA for the CDR3 is TGTGCCAGCAGCTTGGGGACTTCTGAAGCTTTCTTT. Its translation is CASSLGTSEAFF. The chain couples TRBV7-2 to TRBJ1-1; TRBD1 is a possible D gene (5 bases). Germline assignment: CDR1 SGHTA and CDR2 FQGNSA. V was shortened by 3 bases and J by 6 bases, with 8 bases between the two germline ends. The CDR3 is made up of 12 amino acids.

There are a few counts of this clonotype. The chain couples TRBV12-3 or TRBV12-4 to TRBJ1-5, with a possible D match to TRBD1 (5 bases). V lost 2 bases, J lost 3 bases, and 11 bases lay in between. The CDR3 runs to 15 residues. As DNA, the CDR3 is TGTGCCAGCAGTTTAACGGCGGGACCCAATCAGCCCCAGCATTTT. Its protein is CASSLTAGPNQPQHF.

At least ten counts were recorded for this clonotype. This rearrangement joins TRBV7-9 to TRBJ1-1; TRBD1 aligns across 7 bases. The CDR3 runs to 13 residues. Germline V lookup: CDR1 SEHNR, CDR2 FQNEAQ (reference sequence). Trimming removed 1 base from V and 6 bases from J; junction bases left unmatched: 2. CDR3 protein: CASSLGQGAEAFF. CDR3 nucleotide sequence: TGTGCCAGCAGCTTAGGGCAGGGGGCTGAAGCTTTCTTT. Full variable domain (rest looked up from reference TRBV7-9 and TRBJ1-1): DTGVSQNPRHKITKRGQNVTFRCDPISEHNRLYWYRQTLGQGPEFLTYFQNEAQLEKSRLLSDRFSAERPKGSFSTLEIQRTEQGDSAMYLCASSLGQGAEAFFGQGTRLTVV.